This T cell receptor beta chain appears in the sequencing data of a study of Tregs in tolerant kidney transplant recipients. Overall study results and limits: In tolerant patients, donor-specific Tregs outgrew total Tregs, suggesting antigen-driven expansion. Tregs expanded with activated donor B cells seemed most donor-specific.

Thawed PBMCs were FACS-sorted into unstimulated CD4+CD25+CD127- regulatory T cells, CD4+CD25- non-regulatory cells, CD4 and CD8 cells. An overnight rest at 37°C with 200 IU/ml IL-2 preceded regulatory T cell sorting from thawed PBMCs. After removal of 7 bases from V and 6 bases from J, the junction contained 5 bases not matched to a gene. Germline CDR1 reads SGHTA; CDR2 reads FQGNSA. This CDR3 contains 14 residues. Repertoires were generated with immunoSEQ multiplex PCR, while TCRdb's copy carries only in-frame clones and drops some. The sample holds more than 60,000 clones; around 85% are singletons and the top ten take about 2%. About this clone: Its antigen remains unknown.

The chain combines TRBV7-2 with TRBJ1-5, with TRBD1 matching over 11 bases. Source: Tregs from blood, taken before the transplant. This TCR was recovered from a human donor who received a combined kidney and bone marrow transplant. CDR3: CASTLGTGGQPQHF. CDR3 nucleotide sequence: TGTGCCAGCACCTTGGGGACAGGGGGTCAGCCCCAGCATTTT.